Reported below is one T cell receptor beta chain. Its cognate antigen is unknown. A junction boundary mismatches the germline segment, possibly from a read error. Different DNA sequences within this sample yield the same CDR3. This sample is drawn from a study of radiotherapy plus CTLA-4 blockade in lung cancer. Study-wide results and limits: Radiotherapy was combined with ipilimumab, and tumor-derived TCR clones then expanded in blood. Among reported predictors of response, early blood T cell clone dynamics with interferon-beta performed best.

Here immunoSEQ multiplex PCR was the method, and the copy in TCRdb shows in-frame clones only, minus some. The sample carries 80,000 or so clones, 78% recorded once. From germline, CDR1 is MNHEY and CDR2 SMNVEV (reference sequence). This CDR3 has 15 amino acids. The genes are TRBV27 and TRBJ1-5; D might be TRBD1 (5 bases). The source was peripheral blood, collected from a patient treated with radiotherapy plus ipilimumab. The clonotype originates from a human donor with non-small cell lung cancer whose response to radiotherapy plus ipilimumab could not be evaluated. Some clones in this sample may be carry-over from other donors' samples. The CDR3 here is CASSLMRQRNQPQHF. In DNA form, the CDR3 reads TGCGCCAGCAGTTTAATGCGACAGCGCAATCAGCCCCAGCATTTT.